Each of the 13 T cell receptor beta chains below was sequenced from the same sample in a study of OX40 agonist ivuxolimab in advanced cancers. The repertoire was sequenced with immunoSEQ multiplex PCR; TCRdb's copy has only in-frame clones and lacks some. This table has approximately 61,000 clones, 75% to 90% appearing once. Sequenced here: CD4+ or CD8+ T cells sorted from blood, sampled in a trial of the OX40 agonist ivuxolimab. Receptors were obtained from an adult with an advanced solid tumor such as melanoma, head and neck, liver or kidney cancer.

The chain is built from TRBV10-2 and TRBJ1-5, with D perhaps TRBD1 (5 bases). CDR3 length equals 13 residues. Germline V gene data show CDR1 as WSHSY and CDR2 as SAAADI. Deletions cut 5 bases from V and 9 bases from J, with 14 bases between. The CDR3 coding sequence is TGCGCCAGCAGTTTAAGGGGTACAGGGCCCCAGCATTTT. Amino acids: CASSLRGTGPQHF.

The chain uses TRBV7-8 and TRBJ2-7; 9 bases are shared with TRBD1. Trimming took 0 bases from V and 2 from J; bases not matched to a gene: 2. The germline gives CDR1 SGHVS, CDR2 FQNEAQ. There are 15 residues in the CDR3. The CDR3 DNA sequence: TGTGCCAGCAGCTTAGCGAGGGACAGGGCCTACGAGCAGTACTTC. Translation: CASSLARDRAYEQYF.

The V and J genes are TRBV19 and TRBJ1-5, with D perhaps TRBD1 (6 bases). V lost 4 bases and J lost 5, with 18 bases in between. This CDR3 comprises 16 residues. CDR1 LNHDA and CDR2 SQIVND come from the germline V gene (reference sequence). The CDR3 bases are TGTGCCAGTAGTACTCTTACAGGGTTACGGGATCAGCCCCAGCATTTT. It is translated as CASSTLTGLRDQPQHF.

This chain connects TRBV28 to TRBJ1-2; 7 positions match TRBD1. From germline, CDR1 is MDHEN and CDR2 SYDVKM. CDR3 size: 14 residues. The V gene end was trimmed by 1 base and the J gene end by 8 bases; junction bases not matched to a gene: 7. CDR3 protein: CASSLLQGFEGYTF. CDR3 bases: TGTGCCAGCAGTTTATTACAGGGGTTTGAGGGCTACACCTTC.

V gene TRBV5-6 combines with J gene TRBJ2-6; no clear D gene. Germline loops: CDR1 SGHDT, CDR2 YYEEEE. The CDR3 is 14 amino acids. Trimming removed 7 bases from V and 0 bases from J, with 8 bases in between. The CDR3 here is CASGGYSGANVLTF. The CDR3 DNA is TGTGCCAGCGGCGGTTACTCTGGGGCCAACGTCCTGACTTTC.

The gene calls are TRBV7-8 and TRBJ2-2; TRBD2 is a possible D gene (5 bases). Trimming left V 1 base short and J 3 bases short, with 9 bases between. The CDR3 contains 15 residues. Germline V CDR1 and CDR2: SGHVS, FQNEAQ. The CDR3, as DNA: TGTGCCAGCAGCTTAGGGCCGGAGGACACCGGGGAGCTGTTTTTT. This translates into CASSLGPEDTGELFF.

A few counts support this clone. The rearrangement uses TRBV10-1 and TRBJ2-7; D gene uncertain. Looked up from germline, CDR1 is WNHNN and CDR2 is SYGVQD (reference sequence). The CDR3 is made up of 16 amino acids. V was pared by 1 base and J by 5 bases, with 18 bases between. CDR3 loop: CASSEFGLSASHEQYF. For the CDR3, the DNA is TGCGCCAGCAGTGAGTTTGGGTTGTCGGCGAGTCACGAGCAGTACTTC.

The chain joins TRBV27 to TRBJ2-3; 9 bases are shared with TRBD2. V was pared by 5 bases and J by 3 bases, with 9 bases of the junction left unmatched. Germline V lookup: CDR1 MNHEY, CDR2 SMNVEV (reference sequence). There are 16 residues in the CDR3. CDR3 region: CASSTPAREGTDTQYF. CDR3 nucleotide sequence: TGTGCCAGCAGTACTCCCGCGCGGGAGGGAACAGATACGCAGTATTTT.

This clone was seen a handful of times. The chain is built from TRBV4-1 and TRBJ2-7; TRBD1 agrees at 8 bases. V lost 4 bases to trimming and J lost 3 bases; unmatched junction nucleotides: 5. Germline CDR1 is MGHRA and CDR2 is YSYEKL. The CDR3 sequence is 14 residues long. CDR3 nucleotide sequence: TGCGCCAGCAGCCGCGGACAGGGTTTCTACGAGCAGTACTTC. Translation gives CASSRGQGFYEQYF.

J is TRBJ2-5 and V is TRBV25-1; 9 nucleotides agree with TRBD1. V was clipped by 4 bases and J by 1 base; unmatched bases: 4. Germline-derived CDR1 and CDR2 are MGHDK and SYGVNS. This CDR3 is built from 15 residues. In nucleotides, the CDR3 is TGTGCCAGCAGTGGGGGGACAGGGTTCCAAGAGACCCAGTACTTC. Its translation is CASSGGTGFQETQYF.

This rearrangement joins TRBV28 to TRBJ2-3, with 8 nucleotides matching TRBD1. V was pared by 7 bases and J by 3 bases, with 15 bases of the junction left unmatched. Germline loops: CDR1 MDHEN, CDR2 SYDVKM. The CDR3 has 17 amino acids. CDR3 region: CASTPTGVFYLTDTQYF. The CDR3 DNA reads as TGTGCCAGCACCCCGACAGGGGTTTTTTATTTGACAGATACGCAGTATTTT. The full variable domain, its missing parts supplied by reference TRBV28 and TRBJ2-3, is DVKVTQSSRYLVKRTGEKVFLECVQDMDHENMFWYRQDPGLGLRLIYFSYDVKMKEKGDIPEGYSVSREKKERFSLILESASTNQTSMYLCASTPTGVFYLTDTQYFGPGTRLTVL.

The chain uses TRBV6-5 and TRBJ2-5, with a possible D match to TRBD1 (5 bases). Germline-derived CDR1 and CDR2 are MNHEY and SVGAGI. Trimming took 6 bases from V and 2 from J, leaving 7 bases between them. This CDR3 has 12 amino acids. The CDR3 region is CASSDSQETQYF. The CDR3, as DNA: TGTGCCAGCAGCGACAGTCAAGAGACCCAGTACTTC.

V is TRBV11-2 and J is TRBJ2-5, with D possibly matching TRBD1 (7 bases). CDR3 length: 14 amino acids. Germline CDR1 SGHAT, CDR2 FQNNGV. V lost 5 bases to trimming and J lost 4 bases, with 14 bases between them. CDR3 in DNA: TGTGCCAGCAGCGCGGGACAGCTCCTAGAGACCCAGTACTTC. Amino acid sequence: CASSAGQLLETQYF.